A single T cell receptor beta chain is shown here with its context. These data belong to a study of T cell responses to AZD1222 COVID-19 vaccine. V lost 6 bases and J lost 3; bases outside the gene matches: 6. There are 15 residues in the CDR3. Germline lookup yields CDR1 KGHSH and CDR2 LQKENI. This table comes from immunoSEQ multiplex PCR, and its TCRdb copy is limited to in-frame clones, with some not included. The sample shows some 80,000 clones, about 87% of them seen only once. The clonotype was recovered from an adult who received the MenACWY meningococcal vaccine as a control. The specimen comprised peripheral blood, sampled 28 days after the second dose of the MenACWY control vaccine. The chain combines TRBV18 with TRBJ2-4, with 9 bases identical to TRBD1. The CDR3 sequence: CASSRRTGDKNIQYF. The CDR3 nucleotides read TGTGCCAGCTCCCGTCGGACAGGGGACAAAAACATTCAGTACTTC.